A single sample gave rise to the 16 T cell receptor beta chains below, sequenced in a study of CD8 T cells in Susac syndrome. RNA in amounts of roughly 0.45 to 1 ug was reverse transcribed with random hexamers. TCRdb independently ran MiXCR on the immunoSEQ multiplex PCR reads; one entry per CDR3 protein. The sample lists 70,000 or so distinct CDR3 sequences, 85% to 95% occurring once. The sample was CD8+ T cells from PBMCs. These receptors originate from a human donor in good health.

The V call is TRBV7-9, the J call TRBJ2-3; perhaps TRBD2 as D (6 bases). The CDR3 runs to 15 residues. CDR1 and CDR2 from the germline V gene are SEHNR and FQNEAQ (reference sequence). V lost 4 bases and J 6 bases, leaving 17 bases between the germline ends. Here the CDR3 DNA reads TGTGCCAGCAGCTCCGGGACGGCGGAGGGGGATACGCAGTATTTT. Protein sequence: CASSSGTAEGDTQYF. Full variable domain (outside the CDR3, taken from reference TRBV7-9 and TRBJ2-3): DTGVSQNPRHKITKRGQNVTFRCDPISEHNRLYWYRQTLGQGPEFLTYFQNEAQLEKSRLLSDRFSAERPKGSFSTLEIQRTEQGDSAMYLCASSSGTAEGDTQYFGPGTRLTVL.

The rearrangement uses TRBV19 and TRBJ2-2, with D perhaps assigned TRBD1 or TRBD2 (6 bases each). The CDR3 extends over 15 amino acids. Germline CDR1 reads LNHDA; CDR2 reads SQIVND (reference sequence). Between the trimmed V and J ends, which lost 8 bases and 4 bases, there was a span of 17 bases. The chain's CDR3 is CASEDRGRPTGELFF. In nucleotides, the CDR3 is TGTGCCAGTGAAGACCGGGGGCGGCCCACCGGGGAGCTGTTTTTT.

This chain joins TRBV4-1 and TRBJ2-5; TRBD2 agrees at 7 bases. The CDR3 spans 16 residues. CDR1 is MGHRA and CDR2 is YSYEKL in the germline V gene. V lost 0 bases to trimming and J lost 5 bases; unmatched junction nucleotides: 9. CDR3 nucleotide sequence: TGCGCCAGCAGCCAAGATGCTAGCGGACCTCGGGAGACCCAGTACTTC. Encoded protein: CASSQDASGPRETQYF.

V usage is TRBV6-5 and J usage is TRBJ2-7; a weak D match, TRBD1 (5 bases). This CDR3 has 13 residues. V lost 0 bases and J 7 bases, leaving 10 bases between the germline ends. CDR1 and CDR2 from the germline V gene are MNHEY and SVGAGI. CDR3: CASSYSTSGEQYF. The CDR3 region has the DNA TGTGCCAGCAGTTACTCCACCTCAGGGGAGCAGTACTTC.

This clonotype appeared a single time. The CDR3 sequence is CASSLGGVTQPQHF. CDR3 DNA sequence: TGTGCCAGCAGTTTAGGGGGGGTGACTCAGCCCCAGCATTTT. The J gene is TRBJ1-5, the V gene TRBV12-3 or TRBV12-4; D possibly corresponds to TRBD1 (5 bases). Trimming took off 1 base at V and 6 bases at J, with 10 bases between the two ends. The CDR3 sequence is 14 residues long.

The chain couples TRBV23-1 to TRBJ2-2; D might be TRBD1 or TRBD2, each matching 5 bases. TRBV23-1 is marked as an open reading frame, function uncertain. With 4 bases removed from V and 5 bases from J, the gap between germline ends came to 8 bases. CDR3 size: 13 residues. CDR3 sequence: CASSRGPTGELFF. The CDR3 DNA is TGCGCCAGCAGTCGGGGACCTACCGGGGAGCTGTTTTTT.

The CDR3 loop reads CSVEPRAGSTDTQYF. The CDR3 DNA follows: TGCAGCGTTGAGCCCCGGGCAGGTAGCACAGATACGCAGTATTTT. This chain connects TRBV29-1 to TRBJ2-3; D ambiguous. V lost 3 bases, J lost 0 bases, and 13 bases lay in between. The CDR3 is 15 amino acids. Germline CDR1 reads SQVTM; CDR2 reads ANQGSEA.

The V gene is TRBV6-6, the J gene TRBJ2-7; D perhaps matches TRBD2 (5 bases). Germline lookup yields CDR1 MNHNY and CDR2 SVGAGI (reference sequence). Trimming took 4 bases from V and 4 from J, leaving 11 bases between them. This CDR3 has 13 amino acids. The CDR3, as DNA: TGTGCCAGCAGTTCGACTAACTTTTACGAGCAGTACGTC. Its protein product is CASSSTNFYEQYV.

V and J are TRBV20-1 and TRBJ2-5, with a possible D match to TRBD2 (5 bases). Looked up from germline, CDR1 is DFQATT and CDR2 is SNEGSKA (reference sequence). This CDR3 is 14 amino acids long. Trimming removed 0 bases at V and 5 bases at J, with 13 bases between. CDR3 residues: CSARDSRGMETQYF. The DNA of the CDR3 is TGCAGTGCTAGAGATAGTCGGGGAATGGAGACCCAGTACTTC.

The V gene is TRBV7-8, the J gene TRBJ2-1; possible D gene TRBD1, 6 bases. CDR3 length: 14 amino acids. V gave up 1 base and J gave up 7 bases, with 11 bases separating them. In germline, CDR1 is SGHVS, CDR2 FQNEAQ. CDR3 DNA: TGTGCCAGCAGCTTAGGGTCGCAGGGGAATGAGCAGTTCTTC. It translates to CASSLGSQGNEQFF.

The CDR3 sequence is CASSVGLISNQPQHF. The CDR3 bases are TGTGCCAGCAGCGTAGGACTGATTAGCAATCAGCCCCAGCATTTT. The genes are TRBV9 and TRBJ1-5; no clear D. This CDR3 is built from 15 residues. V was clipped by 0 bases and J by 0 bases, with 7 bases between them. Germline V gene data show CDR1 as SGDLS and CDR2 as YYNGEE.

The CDR3 nucleotides are TGCAGCGTTGACTGGGGGCCCAACTATGGCTACACCTTC. The encoded protein is CSVDWGPNYGYTF. The gene calls are TRBV29-1 and TRBJ1-2; tentative D call: TRBD1 (6 bases). V gave up 3 bases and J gave up 2 bases, with 10 bases separating them. This CDR3 is built from 13 residues. Looked up from germline, CDR1 is SQVTM and CDR2 is ANQGSEA.

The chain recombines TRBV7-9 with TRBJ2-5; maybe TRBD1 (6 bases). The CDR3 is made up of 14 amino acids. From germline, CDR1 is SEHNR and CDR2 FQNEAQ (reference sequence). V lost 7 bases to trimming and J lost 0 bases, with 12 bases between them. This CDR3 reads CASTPRQDQETQYF. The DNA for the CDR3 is TGTGCCAGCACCCCCCGACAGGACCAAGAGACCCAGTACTTC.

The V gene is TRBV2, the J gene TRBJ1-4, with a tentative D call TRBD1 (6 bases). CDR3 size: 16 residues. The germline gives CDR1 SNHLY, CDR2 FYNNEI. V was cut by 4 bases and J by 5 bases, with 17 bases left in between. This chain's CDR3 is CASSAASGVTNEKLFF. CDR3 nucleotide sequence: TGTGCCAGCAGTGCGGCTTCAGGGGTCACAAATGAAAAACTGTTTTTT.

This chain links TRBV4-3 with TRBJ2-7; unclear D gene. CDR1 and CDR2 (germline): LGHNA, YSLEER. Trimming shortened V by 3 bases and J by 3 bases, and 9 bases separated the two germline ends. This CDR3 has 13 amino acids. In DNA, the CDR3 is TGCGCCAGCAGCCAGGCCCCGGGCTACGAGCAGTACGTC. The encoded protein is CASSQAPGYEQYV.

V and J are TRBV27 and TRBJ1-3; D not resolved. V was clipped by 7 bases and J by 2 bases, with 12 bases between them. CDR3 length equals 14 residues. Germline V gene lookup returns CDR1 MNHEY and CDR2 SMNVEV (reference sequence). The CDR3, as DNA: TGTGCCAGCAAAGAGTGGGGTGCTGGAAACACCATATATTTT. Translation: CASKEWGAGNTIYF.